These T cell receptor beta chains were read from a single sample in a study of human T cells and chemical hapten exposure. From the RACE reads, TCRdb called clonotypes with MiXCR, one entry per CDR3 protein. The table records about 380,000 distinct CDR3 sequences, nearly 5% of them present only once. Sample: whole blood, taken in connection with sensitization to the hapten diphenylcyclopropenone (DPC). The receptors come from a woman aged 45-65 years with alopecia areata. Some clones in this sample may be carry-over from other donors' samples. Each CDR3 is given with its conserved first and last residue. The D gene is left open where the match is weak. Not all rows give a size; the values are once, few, many and, for expanded clones, a class.

D gene	J gene	V gene	clone size	CDR3 protein	CDR3 DNA
.	TRBJ2-3	TRBV29-1	few	CSVRWGPGSSTQYF	TGCAGCGTTAGGTGGGGCCCCGGTTCGAGTACGCAGTATTTT
.	TRBJ2-4	TRBV5-1	few	CASSLGQTAKNIQYF	TGCGCCAGCAGCTTGGGACAAACAGCCAAAAACATTCAGTACTTC
TRBD2	TRBJ2-1	TRBV6-2/TRBV6-3	few	CASIRAGGSYNEQFF	TGTGCCAGCATCAGAGCGGGAGGTTCCTACAATGAGCAGTTCTTC
.	TRBJ2-7	TRBV4-3	few	CASSPGVDYYEQYF	TGCGCCAGCAGCCCGGGGGTGGACTACTACGAGCAGTACTTC
TRBD1	TRBJ2-3	TRBV7-9	many	CAGTGDSTDTQYF	TGTGCAGGGACAGGGGACAGCACAGATACGCAGTATTTT
TRBD1	TRBJ1-5	TRBV6-6	many	CASSYETGGYQPQHF	TGTGCCAGCAGTTACGAGACAGGGGGCTATCAGCCCCAGCATTTT
.	TRBJ2-5	TRBV6-1	.	CATGPSHQETQYF	TGTGCCACCGGACCGAGCCACCAAGAGACCCAGTACTTC
.	TRBJ2-1	TRBV2	few	CASSESKQFF	TGTGCCAGCAGTGAAAGCAAGCAGTTCTTC
TRBD1	TRBJ2-7	TRBV5-1	many	CASSLTGTGAPEQYF	TGCGCCAGCAGCTTGACCGGGACAGGGGCTCCCGAGCAGTACTTC
.	TRBJ1-1	TRBV6-2/TRBV6-3	few	CASSYSIRGGTEAFF	TGTGCCAGCAGTTACTCGATTCGGGGAGGCACTGAAGCTTTCTTT
.	TRBJ1-5	TRBV12-3/TRBV12-4	.	CASSLTDQPQHF	TGTGCCAGCAGTTTGACAGATCAGCCCCAGCATTTT
.	TRBJ1-3	TRBV25-1	few	CASSEFGGRGSSSGNTIYF	TGTGCCAGCAGTGAATTCGGGGGAAGGGGGTCTAGCTCTGGAAACACCATATATTTT
TRBD2	TRBJ2-5	TRBV7-9	many	CASSFQGLAGQETQYF	TGTGCCAGCAGCTTCCAGGGACTAGCGGGGCAAGAGACCCAGTACTTC
.	TRBJ1-1	TRBV12-5	many	CASGLEANEAFF	TGTGCTAGTGGTTTGGAAGCAAACGAAGCTTTCTTT
TRBD1	TRBJ2-1	TRBV5-5	.	CASSLGGTVANNEQFF	TGTGCCAGCAGCTTGGGAGGGACAGTGGCTAACAATGAGCAGTTCTTC
.	TRBJ1-6	TRBV28	many	CASSPTRGHSPLHF	TGTGCCAGCAGCCCGACGAGGGGCCATTCACCCCTCCACTTT
.	TRBJ1-1	TRBV20-1	many	CSARDRDSGKTEAFF	TGCAGTGCTAGAGATCGAGACAGCGGGAAAACTGAAGCTTTCTTT
TRBD2	TRBJ2-5	TRBV6-2/TRBV6-3	few	CASSPGTSGEYQETQYF	TGTGCCAGCAGTCCCGGGACTAGCGGAGAGTACCAAGAGACCCAGTACTTC
TRBD1	TRBJ1-1	TRBV10-3	many	CATAPRQGTEAFF	TGTGCCACTGCCCCGAGACAGGGCACTGAAGCTTTCTTT
TRBD1	TRBJ1-6	TRBV27	many	CASSLSSGTGNSPLHF	TGTGCCAGCAGTTTATCGTCAGGGACAGGGAATTCACCCCTCCACTTT
TRBD1	TRBJ2-1	TRBV9	many	CASSGGQGPYNEQFF	TGTGCCAGCAGCGGGGGACAGGGACCCTACAATGAGCAGTTCTTC